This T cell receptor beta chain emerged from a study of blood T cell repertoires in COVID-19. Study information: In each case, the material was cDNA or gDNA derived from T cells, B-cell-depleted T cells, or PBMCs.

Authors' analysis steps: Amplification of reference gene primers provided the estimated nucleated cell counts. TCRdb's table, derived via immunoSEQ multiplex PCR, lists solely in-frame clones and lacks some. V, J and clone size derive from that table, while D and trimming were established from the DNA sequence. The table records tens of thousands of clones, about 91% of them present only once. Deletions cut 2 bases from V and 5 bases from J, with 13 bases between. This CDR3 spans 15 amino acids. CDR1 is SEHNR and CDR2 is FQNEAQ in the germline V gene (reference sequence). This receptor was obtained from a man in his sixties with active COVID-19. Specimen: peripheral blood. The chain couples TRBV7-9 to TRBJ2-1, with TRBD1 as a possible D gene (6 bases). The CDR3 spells CASSLSGHGNNEQFF. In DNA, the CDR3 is TGTGCCAGCAGCTTATCGGGACATGGCAACAATGAGCAGTTCTTC.